This entry lists 20 T cell receptor beta chains sequenced from one sample in a study of blood T cell repertoires in COVID-19. Sequenced by immunoSEQ multiplex PCR; TCRdb stores in-frame clones only, minus some. Of 200,000 to 250,000 clones listed, approximately 90% are singletons. Sequencing used peripheral blood. All receptors derive from a man between 18 and 29 years old with active or convalescent COVID-19.

The gene calls are TRBV5-1 and TRBJ1-1; D unclear. V lost 0 bases to trimming and J lost 5 bases, with 11 bases between them. Germline-derived CDR1 and CDR2 are SGHRS and YFSETQ. CDR3 length equals 14 residues. As DNA, the CDR3 is TGCGCCAGCAGCTTGGGACTGGCTGGGACTGAAGCTTTCTTT. Its translation: CASSLGLAGTEAFF.

This clone was seen just once. The chain has TRBV5-1 and TRBJ1-3; 10 bases agree with TRBD1. This CDR3 is built from 16 residues. V dropped 4 bases and J dropped 0; count of bases not matched to a gene: 4. Germline CDR1 SGHRS, CDR2 YFSETQ. DNA for the CDR3: TGCGCCAGCAGCCCACGGACAGGGGGCTCTGGAAACACCATATATTTT. It translates to CASSPRTGGSGNTIYF.

The V and J genes are TRBV5-1 and TRBJ2-4, with no clear D. Trimming pared 0 bases from V and 5 bases from J, leaving 6 bases between. Looked up from germline, CDR1 is SGHRS and CDR2 is YFSETQ. CDR3 length: 13 residues. CDR3: CASSLVPENIQYF. Here the CDR3 DNA reads TGCGCCAGCAGCTTGGTGCCGGAAAACATTCAGTACTTC.

The chain carries TRBV5-1 and TRBJ2-7, with D possibly being TRBD1 (5 bases). This CDR3 region has 14 residues. The germline gives CDR1 SGHRS, CDR2 YFSETQ. Trimming stripped 1 base from V and 3 bases from J, with 11 bases between. DNA for the CDR3: TGCGCCAGCAGCTTGTGGCAGGGATACTACGAGCAGTACTTC. Translation: CASSLWQGYYEQYF.

The chain uses TRBV12-5 and TRBJ1-6; D perhaps matches TRBD1 (6 bases). V shed 4 bases and J shed 7 bases, with 8 bases lying between them. The CDR3 length is 13 residues. CDR1 and CDR2 from the germline V gene are LGHNT and FRNRAP. As DNA, the CDR3 is TGTGCTAGTGGTTACGACAGGAATTCACCCCTCCACTTT. Its translation is CASGYDRNSPLHF. The variable domain in full, with the rest retrieved from reference TRBV12-5 and TRBJ1-6, is DARVTQTPRHKVTEMGQEVTMRCQPILGHNTVFWYRQTMMQGLELLAYFRNRAPLDDSGMPKDRFSAEMPDATLATLKIQPSEPRDSAVYFCASGYDRNSPLHFGNGTRLTVT.

The chain combines TRBV10-1 with TRBJ2-6, with D tentatively TRBD1 (6 bases). The CDR3 sequence is 19 residues long. Trimming removed 10 bases at V and 4 bases at J, with 29 bases between. Germline V gives CDR1 WNHNN, CDR2 SYGVQD (reference sequence). CDR3 nucleotides: TGCGCCATCCCCACCGCGACAGGCCTATCCTTACTCGGGGCCAACGTCCTGACTTTC. This encodes CAIPTATGLSLLGANVLTF.

This clone was observed a single time. The V call is TRBV6-2 or TRBV6-3, the J call TRBJ2-3; 8 positions agree with TRBD1. V lost 2 bases, J lost 2 bases, and 3 bases stayed unmatched. The germline V gene encodes CDR1 MNHEY and CDR2 SVGEGT. The CDR3 contains 15 residues. CDR3 residues: CASSYRQGATDTQYF. CDR3 in DNA: TGTGCCAGCAGTTACCGTCAGGGGGCCACAGATACGCAGTATTTT.

The rearrangement links TRBV7-2 to TRBJ2-3, with 8 bases fitting TRBD2. Looked up from germline, CDR1 is SGHTA and CDR2 is FQGNSA. Trimming took 6 bases from V and 1 from J; bases not matched to a gene: 6. The CDR3 runs to 15 residues. CDR3 DNA: TGTGCCAGCAGTTCCCGGGGGGGAGGCACAGATACGCAGTATTTT. Translating gives CASSSRGGGTDTQYF.

This rearrangement joins TRBV7-3 to TRBJ2-7; weak D call: TRBD2 (6 bases). The CDR3 length is 15 residues. Trimming stripped 1 base from V and 1 base from J, with 11 bases between. Germline loops: CDR1 SGHTA, CDR2 FQGTGA. The CDR3 reads CASSLNGGVSYEQYF. CDR3 DNA sequence: TGTGCCAGCAGCTTAAATGGCGGGGTTTCCTACGAGCAGTACTTC.

CDR3 region: CASSLAAGVANTGELFF. The CDR3, as DNA: TGTGCCAGCAGTTTGGCTGCGGGAGTGGCGAACACCGGGGAGCTGTTTTTT. V and J are TRBV27 and TRBJ2-2, with 7 bases matching TRBD2. V lost 3 bases, J lost 0 bases, and 7 bases stayed unmatched. Per germline, CDR1 MNHEY and CDR2 SMNVEV (reference sequence). The CDR3 covers 17 residues.

This clone came up once. This chain connects TRBV7-9 to TRBJ2-1; weak D call: TRBD2 (5 bases). With 4 bases removed from V and 8 bases from J, the gap between germline ends came to 6 bases. The CDR3 extends over 11 amino acids. Germline loops: CDR1 SEHNR, CDR2 FQNEAQ (reference sequence). The CDR3 is CASSSGYEQFF. The CDR3 bases are TGTGCCAGCAGCTCGGGGTATGAGCAGTTCTTC.

The V and J genes are TRBV27 and TRBJ1-5; D remains unclear. The length of the CDR3 is 16 residues. V was pared by 5 bases and J by 0 bases, with 14 bases between. Germline loops: CDR1 MNHEY, CDR2 SMNVEV (reference sequence). The CDR3 DNA reads as TGTGCCAGCAGTCCCAAGACCGGGATTAGCAATCAGCCCCAGCATTTT. It specifies CASSPKTGISNQPQHF.

This chain joins TRBV9 and TRBJ2-7; 7 bases line up with TRBD2. Germline CDR1 and CDR2: SGDLS and YYNGEE. This CDR3 has 14 residues. The ends lost 4 bases at V and 6 bases at J; junction bases unmatched: 10. The CDR3 region is CASSTELLATEQYF. The CDR3, as DNA: TGTGCCAGCAGCACCGAACTACTAGCGACCGAGCAGTACTTC.

The rearrangement links TRBV11-2 to TRBJ2-7; D is perhaps TRBD2 (6 bases). The germline CDR1 and CDR2 sequences are SGHAT and FQNNGV. Deletions cut 3 bases from V and 0 bases from J, with 21 bases between. The CDR3 contains 18 residues. CDR3 residues: CASSFLPTRAGFSYEQYF. CDR3 DNA sequence: TGTGCCAGCAGCTTTTTACCGACGCGAGCGGGCTTCTCCTACGAGCAGTACTTC.

In this sample, this clone turned up a few times. The CDR3 protein is CASSDQGRVETQYF. Written as DNA, the CDR3 is TGTGCCAGCAGTGATCAAGGCAGGGTAGAGACCCAGTACTTC. The chain recombines TRBV25-1 with TRBJ2-5; TRBD1 might be the D (5 bases). Trimming stripped 3 bases from V and 4 bases from J, with 12 bases between. The germline gives CDR1 MGHDK, CDR2 SYGVNS. There are 14 residues in the CDR3.

This chain connects TRBV30 to TRBJ1-1; 9 bases line up with TRBD1. The CDR3 covers 13 residues. Germline assignment: CDR1 GTSNPN and CDR2 SVGIG (reference sequence). V was clipped by 3 bases and J by 4 bases; unmatched bases: 3. The CDR3 nucleotides are TGTGCCTGGAGGATGACAGGGGGCACTGAAGCTTTCTTT. It encodes CAWRMTGGTEAFF.

V usage is TRBV9 and J usage is TRBJ2-1, with 10 bases fitting TRBD2. Germline V CDR1 and CDR2: SGDLS, YYNGEE. This CDR3 region has 15 residues. V was pared by 3 bases and J by 6 bases, with 6 bases of the junction left unmatched. CDR3 in DNA: TGTGCCAGCAGCGACCCTTGGACTAGCGGCAATGAGCAGTTCTTC. The encoded protein is CASSDPWTSGNEQFF.

This clone was seen only once. This chain connects TRBV4-1 to TRBJ2-1; the D gene is possibly TRBD1 (5 bases). The CDR3 is made up of 16 amino acids. With 3 bases removed from V and 2 bases from J, the gap between germline ends came to 14 bases. Germline values: CDR1 MGHRA, CDR2 YSYEKL. The CDR3 DNA reads TGCGCCAGCAGCCAGGTAGGGGTGGGGACCTACAATGAGCAGTTCTTC. Translating gives CASSQVGVGTYNEQFF.

The V and J genes are TRBV7-3 and TRBJ2-1; 7 bases fit TRBD2. This CDR3 spans 14 amino acids. Unmatched junction bases numbered 4, after V lost 2 bases and J lost 6 bases. CDR1 and CDR2 (germline): SGHTA, FQGTGA. CDR3 protein: CASSLGGRGNEQFF. CDR3 nucleotides: TGTGCCAGCAGCTTAGGCGGGAGAGGCAATGAGCAGTTCTTC.

The chain recombines TRBV20-1 with TRBJ1-5, with TRBD1 as a possible D gene (5 bases). Germline V gene data show CDR1 as DFQATT and CDR2 as SNEGSKA (reference sequence). The CDR3 length is 15 residues. V lost 5 bases and J lost 0, with 14 bases in between. The DNA for the CDR3 is TGCAGTGCTGGTGAGACAGCATATAGCAATCAGCCCCAGCATTTT. Translating gives CSAGETAYSNQPQHF.